This entry lists 32 T cell receptor beta chains sequenced from one sample in a study of PD-1 blockade in classical Hodgkin lymphoma. Using immunoSEQ multiplex PCR, the repertoire was profiled, and TCRdb retains in-frame clones only, with some absent. The sample contains some 23,000 clones, over 65% of which appear only once. Each of the patients experienced relapse following autologous stem cell transplantation, and their brentuximab vedotin exposure differed. The source was peripheral blood mononuclear cells (PBMCs), collected before the second cycle of nivolumab. These TCRs come from a human donor with classical Hodgkin lymphoma.

The chain is built from TRBV9 and TRBJ1-4, with no clear D. V was clipped by 0 bases and J by 3 bases, with 12 bases between them. The germline V gene has CDR1 SGDLS and CDR2 YYNGEE. The CDR3 spans 16 residues. The CDR3 DNA reads as TGTGCCAGCAGCGTAGGAGATTGGGATTCTAATGAAAAACTGTTTTTT. This translates into CASSVGDWDSNEKLFF.

On this clone itself: This sample includes further DNA sequences coding for the same CDR3. This chain connects TRBV7-2 to TRBJ2-2, with a weak D call TRBD2 (5 bases). V was cut by 1 base and J by 4 bases, with 7 bases left in between. In germline, CDR1 is SGHTA, CDR2 FQGNSA. CDR3 length: 14 residues. The CDR3: CASSLGLFTGELFF. The CDR3 DNA reads as TGTGCCAGCAGCTTAGGACTATTCACCGGGGAGCTGTTTTTT.

This chain uses TRBV5-1 with TRBJ1-3; D not certain. The V and J ends lost 0 bases and 3 bases respectively, with 4 bases between them. The length of the CDR3 is 13 residues. The germline V gene encodes CDR1 SGHRS and CDR2 YFSETQ. In DNA form, the CDR3 reads TGCGCCAGCAGCTTGGAACTTGGAAACACCATATATTTT. Translating it yields CASSLELGNTIYF.

The V and J genes are TRBV19 and TRBJ1-5; possibly TRBD1 for D (6 bases). V shed 3 bases and J shed 10 bases, with 13 bases lying between them. Germline assignment: CDR1 LNHDA and CDR2 SQIVND (reference sequence). The CDR3 loop spans 13 amino acids. The CDR3 loop reads CASSIGQGNPQHF. CDR3 bases: TGTGCCAGTAGTATTGGGCAGGGGAATCCCCAGCATTTT.

The genes are TRBV18 and TRBJ2-7; the D gene is possibly TRBD1 (6 bases). The germline V and J ends were trimmed by 5 bases and 3 bases, with 17 bases remaining between them. This CDR3 has 15 amino acids. In germline, CDR1 is KGHSH, CDR2 LQKENI. The CDR3 nucleotides are TGTGCCAGCTCAACACTGCCGGGACAAAACTACGAGCAGTACTTC. This gives the protein CASSTLPGQNYEQYF. The complete variable domain, with remaining parts taken from reference TRBV18 and TRBJ2-7, reads NAGVMQNPRHLVRRRGQEARLRCSPMKGHSHVYWYRQLPEEGLKFMVYLQKENIIDESGMPKERFSAEFPKEGPSILRIQQVVRGDSAAYFCASSTLPGQNYEQYFGPGTRLTVT.

In nucleotides, the CDR3 is TGTGCCAGCAGCTTCCGACAGGGGCGAACCTACGAGCAGTACTTC. This translates into CASSFRQGRTYEQYF. V usage is TRBV5-4 and J usage is TRBJ2-7, with 8 positions matching TRBD1. With V trimmed by 2 bases and J by 2 bases, 6 bases remained unmatched. The CDR3 sequence is 15 residues long. Germline V gives CDR1 SGHNT, CDR2 YYREEE (reference sequence).

This clone came up a few times. In nucleotides, the CDR3 is TGTGCCAGCAGTGGGACAGGGGAAAATCAGCCCCAGCATTTT. Protein: CASSGTGENQPQHF. This rearrangement joins TRBV2 to TRBJ1-5, with TRBD1 matching over 9 bases. Per the germline V gene, CDR1 is SNHLY and CDR2 is FYNNEI. The CDR3 totals 14 residues. Unmatched junction bases numbered 2, after V lost 4 bases and J lost 4 bases.

This chain connects TRBV6-5 to TRBJ2-5; D perhaps matches TRBD2 (5 bases). Germline V lookup: CDR1 MNHEY, CDR2 SVGAGI. Trimming cost V 6 bases and J 7 bases, with 21 bases left between them. The CDR3 is 15 residues long. The CDR3 loop is CASSPGLDHGGTQYF. The DNA for the CDR3 is TGTGCCAGCAGCCCTGGGCTGGACCACGGAGGGACCCAGTACTTC.

The chain combines TRBV2 with TRBJ1-2; D is undetermined. Deletions cut 7 bases from V and 1 base from J, with 7 bases between. Germline assignment: CDR1 SNHLY and CDR2 FYNNEI. The CDR3 consists of 12 residues. CDR3 protein: CASNQDNYGYTF. As DNA, the CDR3 is TGTGCCAGCAATCAGGATAACTATGGCTACACCTTC.

The chain combines TRBV10-3 with TRBJ2-3, with TRBD2 identical over 12 bases. The CDR3 spans 14 residues. CDR1 and CDR2 (germline): ENHRY, SYGVKD. The junction had 4 bases not matched to a gene; V was cut back by 11 bases and J by 1 base. DNA of the CDR3: TGTGCCTCGGGACTAGCGGGCGGCACAGATACGCAGTATTTT. This sequence encodes CASGLAGGTDTQYF.

In its sample, this clone was seen a few times. The rearrangement joins TRBV2 to TRBJ2-7; D perhaps matches TRBD2 (6 bases). The CDR3 length is 13 residues. The V and J ends lost 5 bases and 4 bases respectively, with 12 bases between them. Germline V gene sequence: CDR1 SNHLY, CDR2 FYNNEI. The CDR3 bases are TGTGCCAGCAGTAGCGGGCCACAGTACGAGCAGTACTTC. This translates into CASSSGPQYEQYF. The variable domain in full, with the rest retrieved from reference TRBV2 and TRBJ2-7, is EPEVTQTPSHQVTQMGQEVILRCVPISNHLYFYWYRQILGQKVEFLVSFYNNEISEKSEIFDDQFSVERPDGSNFTLKIRSTKLEDSAMYFCASSSGPQYEQYFGPGTRLTVT.

This clone was observed a few times. The chain links TRBV21-1 to TRBJ1-2. TRBV21-1 is recorded as a pseudogene. This CDR3 has 15 residues. CDR3 nucleotide sequence: TGTGCCAGCAGCAAAGCGCGGGAAGCTAACTATGGCTACACCTTC. Translating it yields CASSKAREANYGYTF.

The gene calls are TRBV5-8 and TRBJ2-3; TRBD2 matches at 11 bases. V lost 3 bases to trimming and J lost 0 bases; unmatched junction nucleotides: 0. CDR1 and CDR2 from the germline V gene are SGHTS and YDEGEE. There are 15 residues in the CDR3. The CDR3 DNA reads TGTGCCAGCAGCTCTAGCGGGAGGAGCACAGATACGCAGTATTTT. Translating it yields CASSSSGRSTDTQYF.

The chain employs TRBV28 and TRBJ2-5; possible D gene TRBD1, 6 bases. The CDR3 covers 14 residues. The germline V and J ends were trimmed by 2 bases and 4 bases, with 11 bases remaining between them. The V gene's germline CDR1 is MDHEN and CDR2 SYDVKM. CDR3 sequence (DNA): TGTGCCAGCAGTTTAACAGGGTCAGTAGAGACCCAGTACTTC. This codes for CASSLTGSVETQYF. The full variable domain, in which reference TRBV28 and TRBJ2-5 provide the parts outside the CDR3, is DVKVTQSSRYLVKRTGEKVFLECVQDMDHENMFWYRQDPGLGLRLIYFSYDVKMKEKGDIPEGYSVSREKKERFSLILESASTNQTSMYLCASSLTGSVETQYFGPGTRLLVL.

The chain couples TRBV1 to TRBJ2-3; the table's D call, TRBD2, was not checked against the DNA. TRBV1 counts as a pseudogene. The CDR3 runs 16 residues. CDR3 protein: CTSSPSTSGITDTQYF. For the CDR3, the DNA is TGCACCAGCAGCCCCTCGACTAGCGGGATCACAGATACGCAGTATTTT.

The CDR3 is CASSPAGNSYEQYF. CDR3 nucleotides: TGTGCCAGCAGCCCCGCCGGCAACTCCTACGAGCAGTACTTC. This rearrangement joins TRBV14 to TRBJ2-7; D not resolved. This CDR3 region has 14 residues. Germline CDR1 SGHDN, CDR2 FVKESK. The V gene lost 4 bases and the J gene lost 0 bases, with 10 bases spanning the gap.

In its sample, this clone was seen once. The CDR3 region has the DNA TGTGCCAGCAGCAAACGGTGCGGAGGGGGGCTCAATGAGCAGTTCTTC. Translating gives CASSKRCGGGLNEQFF. V and J are TRBV21-1 and TRBJ2-1. TRBV21-1 is flagged as a pseudogene. The CDR3 has 16 amino acids.

The gene calls are TRBV7-9 and TRBJ1-2, with D perhaps TRBD1 (6 bases). V lost 2 bases to trimming and J lost 6 bases, with 16 bases between them. This CDR3 is 15 amino acids long. Germline CDR1 and CDR2: SEHNR and FQNEAQ (reference sequence). Here the CDR3 reads CASSLTTGRGDGYTF. The CDR3 DNA is TGTGCCAGCAGCTTAACGACAGGAAGGGGGGATGGCTACACCTTC.

This clone was seen just once. The chain recombines TRBV28 with TRBJ1-4; D gene unclear. V was shortened by 3 bases and J by 5 bases, with 19 bases between the two germline ends. Germline-derived CDR1 and CDR2 are MDHEN and SYDVKM. CDR3 length: 17 amino acids. This chain's CDR3 is CASSLSGSGSRNEKLFF. In DNA form, the CDR3 reads TGTGCCAGCAGTTTGAGCGGGTCGGGCTCCCGAAATGAAAAACTGTTTTTT.

V gene TRBV18 combines with J gene TRBJ2-3, with 10 bases fitting TRBD1. The CDR3 has 14 residues. Trimming removed 6 bases from V and 9 bases from J; junction bases left unmatched: 9. The germline gives CDR1 KGHSH, CDR2 LQKENI. The CDR3 bases are TGTGCCAGCTCCACGGGACAGGGGACGGAAACGCAGTATTTT. This gives the protein CASSTGQGTETQYF.

This clone was seen once. The gene calls are TRBV5-1 and TRBJ2-1; D uncertain. Germline V CDR1 and CDR2: SGHRS, YFSETQ. Deletions cut 4 bases from V and 5 bases from J, with 7 bases between. The CDR3 extends over 12 amino acids. The CDR3 DNA reads as TGCGCCAGCAGCCCCATCCACAATGAGCAGTTCTTC. Its protein is CASSPIHNEQFF.

The count of this clone is one. V is TRBV6-6 and J is TRBJ2-7; 10 positions agree with TRBD2. The CDR3 runs 15 residues. Germline trimming cut 5 bases from V and 4 bases from J; bases unmatched to any gene: 8. Germline CDR1 and CDR2: MNHNY and SVGAGI (reference sequence). CDR3 sequence reads: CASSNPLAGEYEQYF. The CDR3 nucleotides are TGTGCCAGCAGTAACCCCCTAGCGGGAGAGTACGAGCAGTACTTC.

The count of this clone is one. The genes are TRBV28 and TRBJ2-7; the match to TRBD2 covers 10 bases. The CDR3 length is 15 residues. From germline, CDR1 is MDHEN and CDR2 SYDVKM. V was pared by 2 bases and J by 2 bases, with 3 bases of the junction left unmatched. In DNA, the CDR3 is TGTGCCAGCAGTTTAATCCTAGCGGGAGCCTACGAGCAGTACTTC. This sequence encodes CASSLILAGAYEQYF.

CDR3 sequence reads: CASSRDYLNTGELFF. In nucleotides, the CDR3 is TGTGCCAGCAGTCGGGACTACTTAAACACCGGGGAGCTGTTTTTT. The J gene is TRBJ2-2, the V gene TRBV6-5, with 7 bases aligning to TRBD2. CDR3 size: 15 residues. The junction had 5 bases not matched to a gene; V was cut back by 5 bases and J by 2 bases. CDR1 MNHEY and CDR2 SVGAGI come from the germline V gene.

The rearrangement joins TRBV4-3 to TRBJ1-5; D not certain. The germline CDR1 and CDR2 sequences are LGHNA and YSLEER. Trimming removed 1 base from V and 0 bases from J, with 7 bases in between. The CDR3 is 15 residues long. The CDR3 DNA follows: TGCGCCAGCAGCCAAGGACACTTTAGCAATCAGCCCCAGCATTTT. Translation: CASSQGHFSNQPQHF.

The CDR3 protein is CASSLLDFGQETQYF. In nucleotides, the CDR3 is TGTGCCAGCAGCTTGCTTGATTTCGGGCAAGAGACCCAGTACTTC. The chain couples TRBV7-8 to TRBJ2-5, with unresolved D. Per germline, CDR1 SGHVS and CDR2 FQNEAQ. The V end was cut by 3 bases, the J end by 2 bases, with 13 bases between. CDR3 length: 15 residues.

This chain links TRBV21-1 with TRBJ2-1; TRBD1, as called in the table, went unchecked against the DNA. TRBV21-1 is a pseudogene segment. CDR3 length equals 15 residues. CDR3 protein: CASSKEGDLRNEQFF. DNA of the CDR3: TGTGCCAGCAGCAAAGAGGGGGACCTCAGGAATGAGCAGTTCTTC.

V gene TRBV7-9 combines with J gene TRBJ2-7, with D uncertain. Deletions cut 5 bases from V and 1 base from J, with 15 bases between. The germline gives CDR1 SEHNR, CDR2 FQNEAQ (reference sequence). The CDR3 is 15 residues long. The chain's CDR3 is CASSTEWAVSYEQYF. The CDR3 DNA follows: TGTGCCAGCAGCACGGAGTGGGCGGTATCCTACGAGCAGTACTTC.

The chain has TRBV19 and TRBJ1-5; TRBD1 matches 8 bases. V dropped 4 bases and J dropped 9; count of bases not matched to a gene: 17. The CDR3 runs to 17 residues. Germline V CDR1 and CDR2: LNHDA, SQIVND (reference sequence). The CDR3 region is CASSTGTGRDPWRPQHF. CDR3 in DNA: TGTGCCAGTAGTACAGGGACAGGTCGGGATCCTTGGCGGCCCCAGCATTTT.

This clone has only one observation. V gene TRBV27 combines with J gene TRBJ2-3; maybe TRBD2 (5 bases). The germline gives CDR1 MNHEY, CDR2 SMNVEV (reference sequence). V lost 1 base to trimming and J lost 1 base, with 15 bases between them. This CDR3 has 17 amino acids. For the CDR3, the DNA is TGTGCCAGCAGTTTATTACTCCTGGCTAGCCGCACAGATACGCAGTATTTT. This gives the protein CASSLLLLASRTDTQYF.

This clone was counted a few times. A junction end diverges from the germline sequence, so it may reflect a read error. The V gene is TRBV18, the J gene TRBJ2-7; D remains ambiguous. Germline V gives CDR1 KGHSH, CDR2 LQKENI. The CDR3 is 12 amino acids. DNA for the CDR3: TGTGCCAGCTCACCCGGCTCCCACGAGCAGTACTTC. Amino acid sequence: CASSPGSHEQYF.

The chain employs TRBV28 and TRBJ2-4, with 15 positions matching TRBD2. This CDR3 has 18 residues. V lost 5 bases and J lost 3; bases outside the gene matches: 8. CDR1 MDHEN and CDR2 SYDVKM come from the germline V gene. The CDR3 loop is CASSHGLAGGPGKNIQYF. DNA for the CDR3: TGTGCCAGCAGTCACGGACTAGCGGGAGGGCCAGGCAAAAACATTCAGTACTTC.